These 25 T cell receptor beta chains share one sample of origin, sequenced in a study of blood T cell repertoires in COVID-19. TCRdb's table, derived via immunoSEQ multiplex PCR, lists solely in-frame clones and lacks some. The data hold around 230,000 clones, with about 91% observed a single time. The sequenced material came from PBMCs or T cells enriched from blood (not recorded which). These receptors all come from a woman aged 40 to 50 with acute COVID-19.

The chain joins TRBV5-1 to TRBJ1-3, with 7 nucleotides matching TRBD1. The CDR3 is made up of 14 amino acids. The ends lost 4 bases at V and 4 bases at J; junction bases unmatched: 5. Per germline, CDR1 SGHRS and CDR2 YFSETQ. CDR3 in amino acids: CASSAGTEGNTIYF. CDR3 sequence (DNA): TGCGCCAGCAGCGCCGGGACAGAGGGAAACACCATATATTTT.

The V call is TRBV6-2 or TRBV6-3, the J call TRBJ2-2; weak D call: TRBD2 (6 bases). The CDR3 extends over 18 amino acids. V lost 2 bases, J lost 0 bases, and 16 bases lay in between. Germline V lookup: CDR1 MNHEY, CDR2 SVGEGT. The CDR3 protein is CASSYEGLEAANTGELFF. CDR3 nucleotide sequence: TGTGCCAGCAGTTACGAGGGACTGGAGGCCGCGAACACCGGGGAGCTGTTTTTT.

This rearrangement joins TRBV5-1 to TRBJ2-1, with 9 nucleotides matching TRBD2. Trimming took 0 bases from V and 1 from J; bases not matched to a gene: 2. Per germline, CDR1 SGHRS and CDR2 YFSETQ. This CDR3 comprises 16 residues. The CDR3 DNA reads TGCGCCAGCAGCTTGGATAGCGGGGGTTCCTACAATGAGCAGTTCTTC. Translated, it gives CASSLDSGGSYNEQFF.

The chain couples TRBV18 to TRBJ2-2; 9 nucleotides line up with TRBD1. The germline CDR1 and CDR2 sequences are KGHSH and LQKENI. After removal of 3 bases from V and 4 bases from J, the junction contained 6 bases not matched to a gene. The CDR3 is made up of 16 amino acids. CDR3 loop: CASSPGDRGGTGELFF. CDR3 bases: TGTGCCAGCTCACCGGGCGACAGGGGGGGCACCGGGGAGCTGTTTTTT.

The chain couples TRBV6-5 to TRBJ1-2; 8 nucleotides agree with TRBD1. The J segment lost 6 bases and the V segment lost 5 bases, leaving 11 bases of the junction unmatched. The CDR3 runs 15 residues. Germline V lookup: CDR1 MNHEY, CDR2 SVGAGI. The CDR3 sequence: CASSRIRTGKDGYTF. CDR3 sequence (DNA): TGTGCCAGCAGTCGAATACGGACAGGGAAGGATGGCTACACCTTC.

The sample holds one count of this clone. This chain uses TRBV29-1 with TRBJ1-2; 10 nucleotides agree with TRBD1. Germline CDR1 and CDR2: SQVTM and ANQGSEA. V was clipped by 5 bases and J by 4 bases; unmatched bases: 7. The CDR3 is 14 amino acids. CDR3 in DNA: TGCAGCGTTTTTGAGGGACAGGGGCGCTATGGCTACACCTTC. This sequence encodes CSVFEGQGRYGYTF.

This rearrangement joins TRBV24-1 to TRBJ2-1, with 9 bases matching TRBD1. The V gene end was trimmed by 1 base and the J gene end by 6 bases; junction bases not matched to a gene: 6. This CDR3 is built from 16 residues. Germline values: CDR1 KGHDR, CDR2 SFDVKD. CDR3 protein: CATSDFPGTGINEQFF. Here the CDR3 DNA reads TGTGCCACCAGTGATTTTCCCGGGACAGGGATCAATGAGCAGTTCTTC.

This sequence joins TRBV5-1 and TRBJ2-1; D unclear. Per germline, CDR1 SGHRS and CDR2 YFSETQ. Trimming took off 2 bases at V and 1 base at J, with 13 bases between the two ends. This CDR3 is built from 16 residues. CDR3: CASSLQTPVSYNEQFF. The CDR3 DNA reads TGCGCCAGCAGCTTACAGACGCCGGTTTCCTACAATGAGCAGTTCTTC.

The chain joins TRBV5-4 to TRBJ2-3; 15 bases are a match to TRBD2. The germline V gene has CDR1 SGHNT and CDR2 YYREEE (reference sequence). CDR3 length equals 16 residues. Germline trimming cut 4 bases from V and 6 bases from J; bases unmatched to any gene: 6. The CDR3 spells CASSLGLAGGSDTQYF. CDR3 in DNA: TGTGCCAGCAGCCTGGGACTAGCGGGGGGCTCGGATACGCAGTATTTT.

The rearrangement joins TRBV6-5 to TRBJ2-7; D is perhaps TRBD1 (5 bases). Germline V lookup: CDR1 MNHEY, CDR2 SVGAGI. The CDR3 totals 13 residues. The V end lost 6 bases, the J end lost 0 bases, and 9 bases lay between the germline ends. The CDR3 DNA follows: TGTGCCAGCAGAAAGACAGTCTCCTACGAGCAGTACTTC. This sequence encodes CASRKTVSYEQYF.

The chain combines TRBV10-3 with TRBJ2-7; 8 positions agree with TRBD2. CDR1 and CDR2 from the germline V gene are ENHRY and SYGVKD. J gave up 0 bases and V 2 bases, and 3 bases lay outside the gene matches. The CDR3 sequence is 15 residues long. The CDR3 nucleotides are TGTGCCATCAGTGAGGGCAGCGGGAGCTCCTACGAGCAGTACGTC. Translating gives CAISEGSGSSYEQYV.

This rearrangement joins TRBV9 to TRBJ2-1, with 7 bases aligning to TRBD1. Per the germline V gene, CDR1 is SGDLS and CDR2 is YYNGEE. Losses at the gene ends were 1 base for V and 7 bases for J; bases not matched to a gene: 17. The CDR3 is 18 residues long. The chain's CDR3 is CASSVHPFPTGSGNEQFF. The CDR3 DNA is TGTGCCAGCAGCGTACACCCCTTCCCGACAGGGTCAGGGAATGAGCAGTTCTTC. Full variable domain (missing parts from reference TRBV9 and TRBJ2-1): DSGVTQTPKHLITATGQRVTLRCSPRSGDLSVYWYQQSLDQGLQFLIQYYNGEERAKGNILERFSAQQFPDLHSELNLSSLELGDSALYFCASSVHPFPTGSGNEQFFGPGTRLTVL.

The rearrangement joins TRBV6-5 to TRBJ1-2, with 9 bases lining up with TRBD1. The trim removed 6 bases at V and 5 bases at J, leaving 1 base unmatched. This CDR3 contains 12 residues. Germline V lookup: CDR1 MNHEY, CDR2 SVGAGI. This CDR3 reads CASRDRGYGYTF. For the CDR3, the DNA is TGTGCCAGCAGGGACAGGGGATATGGCTACACCTTC.

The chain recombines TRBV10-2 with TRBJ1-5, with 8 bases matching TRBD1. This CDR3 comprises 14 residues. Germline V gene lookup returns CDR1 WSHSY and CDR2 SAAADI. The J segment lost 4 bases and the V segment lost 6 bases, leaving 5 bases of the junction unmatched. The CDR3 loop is CASSDRGGNQPQHF. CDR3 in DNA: TGCGCCAGCAGCGACAGGGGCGGGAATCAGCCCCAGCATTTT.

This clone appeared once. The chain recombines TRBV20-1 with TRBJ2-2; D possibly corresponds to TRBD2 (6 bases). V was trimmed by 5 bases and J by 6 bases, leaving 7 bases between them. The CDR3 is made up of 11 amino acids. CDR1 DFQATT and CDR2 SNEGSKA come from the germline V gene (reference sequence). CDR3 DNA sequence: TGCAGTGCTTGGGGGGCCGGGGAGCTGTTTTTT. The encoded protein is CSAWGAGELFF.

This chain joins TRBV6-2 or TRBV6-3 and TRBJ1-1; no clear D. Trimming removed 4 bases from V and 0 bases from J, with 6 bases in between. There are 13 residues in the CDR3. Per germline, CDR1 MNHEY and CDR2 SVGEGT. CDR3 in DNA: TGTGCCAGCAGTTCAGAGGTGAACACTGAAGCTTTCTTT. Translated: CASSSEVNTEAFF.

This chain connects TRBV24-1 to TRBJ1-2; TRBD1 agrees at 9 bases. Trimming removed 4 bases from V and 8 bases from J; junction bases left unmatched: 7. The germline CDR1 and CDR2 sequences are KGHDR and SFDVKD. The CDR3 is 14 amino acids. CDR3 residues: CATSDPGQGGGYTF. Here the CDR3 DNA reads TGTGCCACCAGTGACCCGGGACAGGGAGGGGGCTACACCTTC.

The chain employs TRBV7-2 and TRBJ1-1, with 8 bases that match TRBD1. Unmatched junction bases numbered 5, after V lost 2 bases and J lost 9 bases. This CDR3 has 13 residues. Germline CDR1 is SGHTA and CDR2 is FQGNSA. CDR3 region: CASSLTGGSQAFF. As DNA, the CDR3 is TGTGCCAGCAGCTTAACAGGGGGTAGCCAAGCTTTCTTT.

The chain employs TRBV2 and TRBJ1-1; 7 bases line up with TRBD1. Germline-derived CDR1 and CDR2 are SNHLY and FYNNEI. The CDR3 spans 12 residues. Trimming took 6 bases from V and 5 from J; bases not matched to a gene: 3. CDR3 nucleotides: TGTGCCAGCAGCCCAGGGGGTACTGAAGCTTTCTTT. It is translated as CASSPGGTEAFF.

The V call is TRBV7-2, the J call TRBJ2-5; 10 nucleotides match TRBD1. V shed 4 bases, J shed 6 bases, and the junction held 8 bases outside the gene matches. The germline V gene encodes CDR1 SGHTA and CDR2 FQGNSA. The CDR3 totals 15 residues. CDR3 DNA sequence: TGTGCCAGCAGCTCCCCGGGACAGGGGATGAAGACCCAGTACTTC. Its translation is CASSSPGQGMKTQYF. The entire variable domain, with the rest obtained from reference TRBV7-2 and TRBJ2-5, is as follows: GAGVSQSPSNKVTEKGKDVELRCDPISGHTALYWYRQSLGQGLEFLIYFQGNSAPDKSGLPSDRFSAERTGGSVSTLTIQRTQQEDSAVYLCASSSPGQGMKTQYFGPGTRLLVL.

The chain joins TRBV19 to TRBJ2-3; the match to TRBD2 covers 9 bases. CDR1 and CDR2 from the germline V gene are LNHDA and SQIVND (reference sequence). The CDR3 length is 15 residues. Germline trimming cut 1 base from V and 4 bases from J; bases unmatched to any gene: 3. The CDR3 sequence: CASSIAIAGADTQYF. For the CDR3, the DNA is TGTGCCAGTAGTATAGCGATAGCGGGGGCAGATACGCAGTATTTT.

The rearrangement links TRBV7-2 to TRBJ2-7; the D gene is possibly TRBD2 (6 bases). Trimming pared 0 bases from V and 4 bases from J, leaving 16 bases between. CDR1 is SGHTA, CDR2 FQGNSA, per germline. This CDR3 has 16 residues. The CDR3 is CASSLAPASAIYEQYF. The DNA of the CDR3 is TGTGCCAGCAGCTTAGCGCCGGCTAGCGCTATTTACGAGCAGTACTTC.

In DNA, the CDR3 is TGTGCCAGCAGGACAGGGGCATGGGGCTCTGGAAACACCATATATTTT. Translation gives CASRTGAWGSGNTIYF. The chain is built from TRBV2 and TRBJ1-3, with 8 bases lining up with TRBD1. Germline assignment: CDR1 SNHLY and CDR2 FYNNEI. The trim removed 6 bases at V and 0 bases at J, leaving 7 bases unmatched. This CDR3 has 16 amino acids.

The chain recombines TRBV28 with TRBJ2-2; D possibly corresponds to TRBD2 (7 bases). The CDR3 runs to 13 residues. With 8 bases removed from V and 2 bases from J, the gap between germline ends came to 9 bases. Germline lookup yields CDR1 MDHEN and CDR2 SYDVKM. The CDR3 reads CASGGANTGELFF. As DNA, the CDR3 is TGTGCCAGCGGGGGGGCTAACACCGGGGAGCTGTTTTTT.

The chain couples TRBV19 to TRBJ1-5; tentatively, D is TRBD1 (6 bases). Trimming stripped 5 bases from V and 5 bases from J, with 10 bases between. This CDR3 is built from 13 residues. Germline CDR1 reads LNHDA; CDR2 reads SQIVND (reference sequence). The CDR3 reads CASSPRTDQPQHF. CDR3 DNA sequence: TGTGCCAGTAGTCCCAGGACAGATCAGCCCCAGCATTTT. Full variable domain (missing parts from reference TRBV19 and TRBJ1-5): DGGITQSPKYLFRKEGQNVTLSCEQNLNHDAMYWYRQDPGQGLRLIYYSQIVNDFQKGDIAEGYSVSREKKESFPLTVTSAQKNPTAFYLCASSPRTDQPQHFGDGTRLSIL.